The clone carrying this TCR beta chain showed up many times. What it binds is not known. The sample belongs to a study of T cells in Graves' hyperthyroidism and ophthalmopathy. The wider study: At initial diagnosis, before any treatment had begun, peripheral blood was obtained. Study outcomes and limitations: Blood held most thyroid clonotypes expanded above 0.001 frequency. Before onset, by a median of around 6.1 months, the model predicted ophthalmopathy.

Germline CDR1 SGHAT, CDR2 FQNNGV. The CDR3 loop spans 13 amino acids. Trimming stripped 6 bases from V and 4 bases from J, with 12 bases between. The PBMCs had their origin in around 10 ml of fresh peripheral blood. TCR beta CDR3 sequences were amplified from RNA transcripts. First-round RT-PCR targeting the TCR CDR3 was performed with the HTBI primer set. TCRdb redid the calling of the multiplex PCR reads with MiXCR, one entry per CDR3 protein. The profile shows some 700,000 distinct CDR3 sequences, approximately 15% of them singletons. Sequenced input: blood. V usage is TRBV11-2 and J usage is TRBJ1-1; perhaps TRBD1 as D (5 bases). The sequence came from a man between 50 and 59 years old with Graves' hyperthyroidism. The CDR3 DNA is TGTGCCAGCAGTACTCAGGGAGGCACTGAAGCTTTCTTT. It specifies CASSTQGGTEAFF.